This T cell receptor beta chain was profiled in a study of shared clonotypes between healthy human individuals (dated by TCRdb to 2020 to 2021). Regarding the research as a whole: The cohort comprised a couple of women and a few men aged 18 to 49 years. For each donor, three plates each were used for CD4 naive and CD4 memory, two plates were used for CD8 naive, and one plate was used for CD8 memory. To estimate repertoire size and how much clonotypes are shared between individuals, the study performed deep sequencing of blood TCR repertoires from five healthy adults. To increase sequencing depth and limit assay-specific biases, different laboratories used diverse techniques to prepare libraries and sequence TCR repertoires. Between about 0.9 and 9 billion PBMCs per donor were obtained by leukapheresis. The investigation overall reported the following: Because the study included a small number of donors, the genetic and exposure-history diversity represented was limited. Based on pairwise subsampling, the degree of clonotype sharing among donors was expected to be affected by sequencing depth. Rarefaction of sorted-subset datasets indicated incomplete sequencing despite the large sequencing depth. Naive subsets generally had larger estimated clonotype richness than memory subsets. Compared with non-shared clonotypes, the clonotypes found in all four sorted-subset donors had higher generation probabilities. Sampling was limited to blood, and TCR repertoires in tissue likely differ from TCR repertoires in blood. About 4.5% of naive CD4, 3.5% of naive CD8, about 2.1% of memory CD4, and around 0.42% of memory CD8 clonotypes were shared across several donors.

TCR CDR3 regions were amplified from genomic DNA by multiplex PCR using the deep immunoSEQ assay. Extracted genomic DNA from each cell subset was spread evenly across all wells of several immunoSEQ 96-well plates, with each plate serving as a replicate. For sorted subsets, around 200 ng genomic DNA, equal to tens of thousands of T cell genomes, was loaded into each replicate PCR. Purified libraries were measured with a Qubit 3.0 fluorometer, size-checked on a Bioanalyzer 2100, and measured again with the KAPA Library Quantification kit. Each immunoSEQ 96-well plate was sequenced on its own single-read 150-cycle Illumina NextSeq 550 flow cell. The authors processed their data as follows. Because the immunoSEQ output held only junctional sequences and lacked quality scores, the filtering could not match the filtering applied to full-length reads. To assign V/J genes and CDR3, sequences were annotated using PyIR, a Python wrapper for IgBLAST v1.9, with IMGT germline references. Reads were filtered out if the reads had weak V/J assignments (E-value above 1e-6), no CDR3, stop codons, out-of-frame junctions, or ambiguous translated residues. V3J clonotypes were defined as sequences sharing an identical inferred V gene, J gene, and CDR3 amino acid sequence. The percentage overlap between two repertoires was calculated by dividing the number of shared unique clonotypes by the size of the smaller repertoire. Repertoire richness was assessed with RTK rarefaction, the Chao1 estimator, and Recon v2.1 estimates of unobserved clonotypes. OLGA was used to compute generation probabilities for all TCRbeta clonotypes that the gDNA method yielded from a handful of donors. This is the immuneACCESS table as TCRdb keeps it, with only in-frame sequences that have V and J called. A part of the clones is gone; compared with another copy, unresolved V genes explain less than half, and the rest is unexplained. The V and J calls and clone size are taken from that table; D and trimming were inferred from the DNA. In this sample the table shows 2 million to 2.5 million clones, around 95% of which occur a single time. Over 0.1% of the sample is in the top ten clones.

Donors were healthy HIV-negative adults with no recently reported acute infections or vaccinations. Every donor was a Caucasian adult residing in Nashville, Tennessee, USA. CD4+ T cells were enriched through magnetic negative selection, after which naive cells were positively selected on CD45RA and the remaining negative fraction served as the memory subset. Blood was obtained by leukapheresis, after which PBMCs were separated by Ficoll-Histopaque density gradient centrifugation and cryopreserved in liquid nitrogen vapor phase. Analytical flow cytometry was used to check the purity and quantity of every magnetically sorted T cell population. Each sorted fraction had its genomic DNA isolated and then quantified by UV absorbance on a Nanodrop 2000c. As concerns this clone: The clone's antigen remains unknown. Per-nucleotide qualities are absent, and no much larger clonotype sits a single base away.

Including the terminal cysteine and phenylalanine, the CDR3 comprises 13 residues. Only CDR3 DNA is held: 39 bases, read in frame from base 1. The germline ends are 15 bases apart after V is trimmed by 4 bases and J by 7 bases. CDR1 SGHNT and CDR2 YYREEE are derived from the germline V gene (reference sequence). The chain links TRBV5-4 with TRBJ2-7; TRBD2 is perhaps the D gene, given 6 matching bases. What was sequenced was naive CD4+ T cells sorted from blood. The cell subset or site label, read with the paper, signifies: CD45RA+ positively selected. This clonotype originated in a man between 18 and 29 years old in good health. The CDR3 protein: CASSTPGAGEQYF. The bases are TGTGCCAGCAGCACCCCCGGGGCGGGGGAGCAGTACTTC.